This T cell receptor beta chain was profiled in a study of response to subunit inactivated influenza vaccine. TCRdb itself ran the RT-PCR reads through MiXCR, one entry per CDR3 protein. The repertoire holds about 700,000 distinct CDR3 sequences, around 13% seen once, with 7.6% in the top ten. The CDR3 is made up of 14 amino acids. Germline trimming cut 6 bases from V and 2 bases from J; bases unmatched to any gene: 3. In germline, CDR1 is ENHRY, CDR2 SYGVKD. This clonotype was recorded once. A much larger clone differs from this one at a single base, so this may be a read error. The V call is TRBV10-3, the J call TRBJ1-3, with 8 bases lining up with TRBD1. The clonotype comes from a man in his forties or fifties who received an inactivated influenza vaccine. Sample: PBMCs from blood, taken 14 days before vaccination. DNA of the CDR3: TGTGCCATCAGAGTACAGGGGGCTGGAAACACCATATATTTT. This codes for CAIRVQGAGNTIYF.